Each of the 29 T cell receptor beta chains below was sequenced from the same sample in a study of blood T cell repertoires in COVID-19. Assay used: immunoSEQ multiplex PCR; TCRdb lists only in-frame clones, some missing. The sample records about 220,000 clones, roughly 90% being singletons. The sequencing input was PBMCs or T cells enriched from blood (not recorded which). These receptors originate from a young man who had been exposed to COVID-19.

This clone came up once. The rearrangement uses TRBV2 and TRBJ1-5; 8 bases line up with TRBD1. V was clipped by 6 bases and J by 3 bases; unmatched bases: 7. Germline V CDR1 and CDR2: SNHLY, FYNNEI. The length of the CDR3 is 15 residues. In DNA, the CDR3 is TGTGCCAGCAGGGGAGACAGGGGATACAATCAGCCCCAGCATTTT. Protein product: CASRGDRGYNQPQHF.

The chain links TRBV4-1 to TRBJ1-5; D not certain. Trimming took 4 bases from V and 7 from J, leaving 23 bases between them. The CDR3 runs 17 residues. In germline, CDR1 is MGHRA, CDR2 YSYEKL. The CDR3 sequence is CASSLVPGPRAGQPQHF. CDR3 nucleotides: TGCGCCAGCAGCCTTGTTCCGGGCCCCCGCGCGGGGCAGCCCCAGCATTTT.

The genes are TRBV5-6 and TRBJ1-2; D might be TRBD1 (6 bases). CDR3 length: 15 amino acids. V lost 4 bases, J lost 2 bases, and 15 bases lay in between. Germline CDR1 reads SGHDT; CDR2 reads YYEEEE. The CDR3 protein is CASSAKGVGNYGYTF. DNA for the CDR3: TGTGCCAGCAGCGCTAAGGGGGTTGGAAACTATGGCTACACCTTC.

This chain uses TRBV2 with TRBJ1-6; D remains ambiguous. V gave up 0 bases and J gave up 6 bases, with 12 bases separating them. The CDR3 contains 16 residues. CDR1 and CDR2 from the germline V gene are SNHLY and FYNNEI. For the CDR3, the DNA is TGTGCCAGCAGTGAAGCGCGGGGAATGGCTAATTCACCCCTCCACTTT. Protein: CASSEARGMANSPLHF.

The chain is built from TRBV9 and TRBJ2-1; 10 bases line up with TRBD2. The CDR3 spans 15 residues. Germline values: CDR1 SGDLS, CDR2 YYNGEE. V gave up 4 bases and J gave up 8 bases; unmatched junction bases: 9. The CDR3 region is CASSPGISGGHEQFF. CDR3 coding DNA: TGTGCCAGCAGCCCCGGGATTAGCGGGGGGCATGAGCAGTTCTTC.

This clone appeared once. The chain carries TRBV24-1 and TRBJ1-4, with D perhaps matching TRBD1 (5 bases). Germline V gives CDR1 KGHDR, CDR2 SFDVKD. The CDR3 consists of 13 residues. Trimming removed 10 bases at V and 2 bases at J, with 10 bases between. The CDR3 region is CATQGATNEKLFF. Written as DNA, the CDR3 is TGTGCCACGCAGGGTGCGACTAATGAAAAACTGTTTTTT.

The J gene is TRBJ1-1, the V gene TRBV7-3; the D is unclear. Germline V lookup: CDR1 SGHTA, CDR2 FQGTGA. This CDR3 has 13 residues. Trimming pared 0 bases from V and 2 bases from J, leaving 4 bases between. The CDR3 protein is CASSLTYNTEAFF. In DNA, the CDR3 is TGTGCCAGCAGCTTAACGTATAACACTGAAGCTTTCTTT.

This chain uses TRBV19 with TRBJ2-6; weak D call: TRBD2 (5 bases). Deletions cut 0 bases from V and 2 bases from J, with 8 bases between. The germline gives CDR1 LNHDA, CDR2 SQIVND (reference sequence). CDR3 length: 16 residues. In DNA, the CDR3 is TGTGCCAGTAGTATAGAGGAGAGGGCTGGGGCCAACGTCCTGACTTTC. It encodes CASSIEERAGANVLTF.

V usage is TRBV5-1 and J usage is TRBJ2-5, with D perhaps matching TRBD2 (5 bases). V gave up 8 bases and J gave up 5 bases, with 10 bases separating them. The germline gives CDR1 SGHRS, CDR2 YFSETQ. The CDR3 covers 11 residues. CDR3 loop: CARRARETQYF. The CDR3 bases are TGCGCCAGGCGGGCGCGGGAGACCCAGTACTTC.

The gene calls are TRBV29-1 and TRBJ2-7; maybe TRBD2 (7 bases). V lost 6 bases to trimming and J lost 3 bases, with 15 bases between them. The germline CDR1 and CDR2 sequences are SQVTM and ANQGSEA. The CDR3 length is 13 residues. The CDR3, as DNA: TGCAGCGTAGGGGGGGGGAGTCGCTACGAGCAGTACTTC. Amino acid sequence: CSVGGGSRYEQYF.

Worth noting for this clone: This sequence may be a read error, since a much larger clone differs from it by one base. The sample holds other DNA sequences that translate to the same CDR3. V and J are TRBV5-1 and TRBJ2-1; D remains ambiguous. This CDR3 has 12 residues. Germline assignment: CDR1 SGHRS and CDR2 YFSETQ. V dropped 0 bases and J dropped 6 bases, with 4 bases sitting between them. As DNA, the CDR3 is TGCGCCAGCAGCTTGGCGGTCAATGAGCAGTTCTTC. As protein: CASSLAVNEQFF. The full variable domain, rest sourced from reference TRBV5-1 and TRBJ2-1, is KAGVTQTPRYLIKTRGQQVTLSCSPISGHRSVSWYQQTPGQGLQFLFEYFSETQRNKGNFPGRFSGRQFSNSRSEMNVSTLELGDSALYLCASSLAVNEQFFGPGTRLTVL.

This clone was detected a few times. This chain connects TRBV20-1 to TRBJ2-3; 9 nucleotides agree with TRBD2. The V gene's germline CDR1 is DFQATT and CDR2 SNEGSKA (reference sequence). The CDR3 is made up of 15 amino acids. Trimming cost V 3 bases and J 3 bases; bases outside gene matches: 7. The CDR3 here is CSASSGGALTDTQYF. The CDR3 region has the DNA TGCAGTGCTAGTAGCGGGGGAGCGTTAACAGATACGCAGTATTTT.

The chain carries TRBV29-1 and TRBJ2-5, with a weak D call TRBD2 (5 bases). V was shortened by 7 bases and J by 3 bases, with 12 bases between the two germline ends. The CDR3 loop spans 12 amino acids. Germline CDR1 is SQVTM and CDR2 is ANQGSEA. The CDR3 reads CSARWGEETQYF. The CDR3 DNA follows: TGCAGCGCCCGGTGGGGAGAAGAGACCCAGTACTTC.

The DNA for the CDR3 is TGTGCCAGCAGTGAAGCGGGGGGGCCGGTAAGAGAGACCCAGTACTTC. Translated: CASSEAGGPVRETQYF. The V and J genes are TRBV6-1 and TRBJ2-5; D is possibly TRBD2 (7 bases). This CDR3 spans 16 amino acids. CDR1 and CDR2 (germline): MNHNS, SASEGT. Trimming left V 0 bases short and J 4 bases short, with 15 bases between.

This CDR3 is CASSAELRGGLDEQFF. The CDR3 DNA is TGTGCCAGCAGTGCCGAGTTGCGGGGGGGACTCGATGAGCAGTTCTTC. The chain employs TRBV6-4 and TRBJ2-1, with TRBD2 matching 9 bases. CDR1 and CDR2 (germline): MRHNA, SNTAGT. V gave up 4 bases and J gave up 8 bases; unmatched junction bases: 12. This CDR3 is built from 16 residues.

As DNA, the CDR3 is TGTGCCAGCAGCAACCCCACCGAGACAGGGGTGGCTTTCTTT. Protein product: CASSNPTETGVAFF. The V gene is TRBV7-9, the J gene TRBJ1-1; 8 bases map to TRBD1. CDR3 length equals 14 residues. The junction had 13 bases not matched to a gene; V was cut back by 5 bases and J by 11 bases. From germline, CDR1 is SEHNR and CDR2 FQNEAQ (reference sequence).

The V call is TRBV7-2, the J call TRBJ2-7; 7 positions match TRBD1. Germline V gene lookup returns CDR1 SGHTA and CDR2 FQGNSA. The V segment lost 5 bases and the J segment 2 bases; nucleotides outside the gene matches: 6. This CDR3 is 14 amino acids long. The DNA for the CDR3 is TGTGCCAGCAGCCTTAGACAGGGACCCTACGAGCAGTACTTC. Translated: CASSLRQGPYEQYF.

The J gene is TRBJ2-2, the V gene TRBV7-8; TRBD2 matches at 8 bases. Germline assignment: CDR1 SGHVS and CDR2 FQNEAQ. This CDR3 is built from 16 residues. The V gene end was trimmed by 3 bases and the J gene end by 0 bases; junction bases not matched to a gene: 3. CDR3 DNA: TGTGCCAGCAGCTTTAGCGGGGCCGCGAACACCGGGGAGCTGTTTTTT. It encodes CASSFSGAANTGELFF.

CDR3 sequence: CASSRGPDTEAFF. The DNA of the CDR3 is TGTGCCAGCAGTAGGGGTCCGGACACTGAAGCTTTCTTT. The V gene is TRBV7-3, the J gene TRBJ1-1; tentatively, D is TRBD1 (5 bases). Looked up from germline, CDR1 is SGHTA and CDR2 is FQGTGA. The CDR3 length is 13 residues. The germline V and J ends were trimmed by 6 bases and 3 bases, with 11 bases remaining between them. The whole variable domain, filled in from reference TRBV7-3 and TRBJ1-1, reads GAGVSQTPSNKVTEKGKYVELRCDPISGHTALYWYRQSLGQGPEFLIYFQGTGAADDSGLPNDRFFAVRPEGSVSTLKIQRTERGDSAVYLCASSRGPDTEAFFGQGTRLTVV.

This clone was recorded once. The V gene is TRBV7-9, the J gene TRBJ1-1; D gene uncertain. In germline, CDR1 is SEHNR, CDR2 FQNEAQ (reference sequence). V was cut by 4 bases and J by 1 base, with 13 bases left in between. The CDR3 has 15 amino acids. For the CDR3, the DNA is TGTGCCAGCAGCTCACGCGGGCTAAGGAACACTGAAGCTTTCTTT. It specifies CASSSRGLRNTEAFF.

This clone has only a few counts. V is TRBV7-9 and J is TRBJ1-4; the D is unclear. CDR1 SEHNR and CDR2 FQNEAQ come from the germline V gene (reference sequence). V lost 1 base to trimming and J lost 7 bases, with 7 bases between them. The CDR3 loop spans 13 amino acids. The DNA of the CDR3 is TGTGCCAGCAGCTTAGGCAGTGCTGAAAAACTGTTTTTT. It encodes CASSLGSAEKLFF.

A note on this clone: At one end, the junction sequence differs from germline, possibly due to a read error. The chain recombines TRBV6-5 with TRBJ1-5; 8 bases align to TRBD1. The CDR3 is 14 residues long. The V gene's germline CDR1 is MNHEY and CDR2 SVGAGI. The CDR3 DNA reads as TGTGCCAGCAGCGCCGGGACAGGCAAACAGCCCCAGCATTTT. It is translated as CASSAGTGKQPQHF.

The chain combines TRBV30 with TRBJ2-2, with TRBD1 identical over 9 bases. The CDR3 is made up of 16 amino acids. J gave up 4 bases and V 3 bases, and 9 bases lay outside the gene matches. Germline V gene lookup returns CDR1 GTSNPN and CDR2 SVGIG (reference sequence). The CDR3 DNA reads TGTGCCTGGAGGCACCGGGACAGGGTAGCCACCGGGGAGCTGTTTTTT. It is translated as CAWRHRDRVATGELFF.

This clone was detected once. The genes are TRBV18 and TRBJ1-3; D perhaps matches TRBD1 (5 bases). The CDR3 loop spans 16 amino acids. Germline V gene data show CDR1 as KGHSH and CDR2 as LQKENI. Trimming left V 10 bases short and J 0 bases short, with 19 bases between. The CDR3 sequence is CATSGGGRNSGNTIYF. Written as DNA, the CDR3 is TGTGCCACCTCTGGGGGGGGACGGAACTCTGGAAACACCATATATTTT.

The CDR3 DNA reads as TGTGCCAGTAGTAAGGAGCCTAGCTTGAATGAGCAGTTCTTC. It translates to CASSKEPSLNEQFF. The chain joins TRBV19 to TRBJ2-1, with D perhaps TRBD2 (5 bases). Germline V gene lookup returns CDR1 LNHDA and CDR2 SQIVND (reference sequence). CDR3 length: 14 amino acids. Trimming removed 4 bases at V and 7 bases at J, with 14 bases between.

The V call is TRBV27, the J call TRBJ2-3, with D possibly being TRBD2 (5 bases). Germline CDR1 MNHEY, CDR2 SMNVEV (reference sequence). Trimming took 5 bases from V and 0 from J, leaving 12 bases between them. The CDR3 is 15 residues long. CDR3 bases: TGTGCCAGCAGTCTCGGGGTCGCGAGCACAGATACGCAGTATTTT. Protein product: CASSLGVASTDTQYF.

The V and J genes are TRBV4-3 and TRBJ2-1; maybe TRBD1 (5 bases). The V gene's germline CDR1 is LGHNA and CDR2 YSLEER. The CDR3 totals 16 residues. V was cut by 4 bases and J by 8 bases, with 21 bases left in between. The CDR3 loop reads CASSPTRGRVIYEQFF. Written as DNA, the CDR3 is TGCGCCAGCAGCCCGACAAGGGGCAGGGTGATCTATGAGCAGTTCTTC.

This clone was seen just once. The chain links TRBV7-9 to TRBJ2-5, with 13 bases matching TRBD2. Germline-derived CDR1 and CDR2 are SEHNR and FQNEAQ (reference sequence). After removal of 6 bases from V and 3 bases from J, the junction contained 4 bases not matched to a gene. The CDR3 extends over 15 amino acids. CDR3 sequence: CASRTSGGDKETQYF. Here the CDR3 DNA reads TGTGCCAGCAGAACTAGCGGGGGGGATAAAGAGACCCAGTACTTC. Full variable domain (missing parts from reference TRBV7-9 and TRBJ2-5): DTGVSQNPRHKITKRGQNVTFRCDPISEHNRLYWYRQTLGQGPEFLTYFQNEAQLEKSRLLSDRFSAERPKGSFSTLEIQRTEQGDSAMYLCASRTSGGDKETQYFGPGTRLLVL.

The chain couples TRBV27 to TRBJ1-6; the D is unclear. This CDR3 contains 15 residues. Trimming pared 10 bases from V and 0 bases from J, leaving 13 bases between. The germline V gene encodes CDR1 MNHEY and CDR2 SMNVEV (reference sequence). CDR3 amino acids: CATKEGSSYNSPLHF. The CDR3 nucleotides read TGTGCCACCAAAGAAGGGAGCTCCTATAATTCACCCCTCCACTTT.